The 21 T cell receptor beta chains below all came from one sample that was sequenced in a study of blood T cell repertoires in COVID-19. TCRdb's table, derived via immunoSEQ multiplex PCR, lists solely in-frame clones and lacks some. This sample has about 57,000 clones, with around 80% found just once. Sequencing was done on a sample of peripheral blood. The receptor source for this set is a woman older than 75 with acute or convalescent COVID-19.

The rearrangement joins TRBV4-2 to TRBJ2-1; a possible D gene is TRBD1 (6 bases). This CDR3 has 14 amino acids. V dropped 4 bases and J dropped 7 bases, with 14 bases sitting between them. In germline, CDR1 is LGHNA, CDR2 YNFKEQ. The CDR3 loop reads CASSREDSINEQFF. In DNA, the CDR3 is TGTGCCAGCAGCCGTGAGGACAGTATAAATGAGCAGTTCTTC.

The V call is TRBV27, the J call TRBJ1-1; TRBD1 matches 8 bases. Germline CDR1 and CDR2: MNHEY and SMNVEV (reference sequence). The CDR3 extends over 15 amino acids. Trimming took 5 bases from V and 3 from J; bases not matched to a gene: 8. This CDR3 reads CASSPRTGRHTEAFF. The CDR3 DNA reads TGTGCCAGCAGTCCCAGGACAGGGCGGCACACTGAAGCTTTCTTT.

This clone was counted a few times. The chain combines TRBV19 with TRBJ2-1, with 7 bases identical to TRBD2. Germline lookup yields CDR1 LNHDA and CDR2 SQIVND (reference sequence). This CDR3 spans 15 amino acids. V shed 3 bases and J 7 bases; nucleotides not matched to a gene: 9. The CDR3 loop reads CASSISASGGNEQFF. In DNA, the CDR3 is TGTGCCAGTAGTATTTCAGCTAGCGGCGGAAATGAGCAGTTCTTC.

The chain links TRBV19 to TRBJ1-3; D unresolved. Per the germline V gene, CDR1 is LNHDA and CDR2 is SQIVND (reference sequence). CDR3 length: 15 amino acids. The V and J ends lost 4 bases and 0 bases respectively, with 10 bases between them. CDR3 loop: CASSNNRASGNTIYF. The CDR3 nucleotides are TGTGCCAGTAGTAATAACAGAGCCTCTGGAAACACCATATATTTT.

The chain employs TRBV29-1 and TRBJ2-7; tentatively, D is TRBD1 (7 bases). V shed 0 bases and J shed 5 bases, with 14 bases lying between them. Germline values: CDR1 SQVTM, CDR2 ANQGSEA. The CDR3 covers 14 residues. CDR3 in amino acids: CSVEDSGRGDEQYF. CDR3 in DNA: TGCAGCGTTGAAGATTCGGGCAGGGGGGACGAGCAGTACTTC.

V and J are TRBV2 and TRBJ2-3; D is possibly TRBD2 (5 bases). Trimming pared 8 bases from V and 1 base from J, leaving 16 bases between. Germline V gives CDR1 SNHLY, CDR2 FYNNEI. This CDR3 region has 15 residues. CDR3: CASSERNRGTDTQYF. The DNA for the CDR3 is TGTGCCAGCTCTGAGCGGAACAGAGGCACAGATACGCAGTATTTT.

This clone was recorded once. This rearrangement joins TRBV2 to TRBJ2-3; 7 bases fit TRBD1. The CDR3 covers 15 residues. Germline V gene sequence: CDR1 SNHLY, CDR2 FYNNEI. V lost 7 bases and J lost 0; bases outside the gene matches: 7. The CDR3 coding sequence is TGTGCCAGCATCAGGACAGGCATCAGCACAGATACGCAGTATTTT. Translation gives CASIRTGISTDTQYF.

The chain has TRBV5-5 and TRBJ2-1; D ambiguous. Trimming cost V 0 bases and J 5 bases, with 6 bases left between them. The CDR3 contains 13 residues. CDR1 and CDR2 from the germline V gene are SGHKS and YYEKEE (reference sequence). DNA of the CDR3: TGTGCCAGCAGCTTGGACAGTCACAATGAGCAGTTCTTC. Its translation: CASSLDSHNEQFF. Full variable domain (remainder filled in from reference TRBV5-5 and TRBJ2-1): DAGVTQSPTHLIKTRGQQVTLRCSPISGHKSVSWYQQVLGQGPQFIFQYYEKEERGRGNFPDRFSARQFPNYSSELNVNALLLGDSALYLCASSLDSHNEQFFGPGTRLTVL.

This chain links TRBV14 with TRBJ1-6; D is possibly TRBD1 (6 bases). Trimming pared 4 bases from V and 7 bases from J, leaving 11 bases between. The CDR3 is 14 residues long. Per germline, CDR1 SGHDN and CDR2 FVKESK. CDR3 DNA: TGTGCCAGCAGCCGCACGACAGGAAATTCACCCCTCCACTTT. Its translation: CASSRTTGNSPLHF. The full variable domain, with the rest looked up from reference TRBV14 and TRBJ1-6, is EAGVTQFPSHSVIEKGQTVTLRCDPISGHDNLYWYRRVMGKEIKFLLHFVKESKQDESGMPNNRFLAERTGGTYSTLKVQPAELEDSGVYFCASSRTTGNSPLHFGNGTRLTVT.

The rearrangement links TRBV7-9 to TRBJ2-3; D not certain. Germline V lookup: CDR1 SEHNR, CDR2 FQNEAQ (reference sequence). The V and J ends lost 6 bases and 2 bases respectively, with 6 bases between them. This CDR3 region has 12 residues. The CDR3 DNA reads TGTGCCAGCAGTTTCTTCACAGATACGCAGTATTTT. Translated: CASSFFTDTQYF.

The V gene is TRBV7-8, the J gene TRBJ2-7; 10 bases line up with TRBD1. Trimming removed 2 bases from V and 3 bases from J; junction bases left unmatched: 1. The CDR3 sequence is 14 residues long. Per the germline V gene, CDR1 is SGHVS and CDR2 is FQNEAQ. The CDR3 DNA sequence: TGTGCCAGCAGCTTACGGACAGGGGGCTACGAGCAGTACTTC. Translation gives CASSLRTGGYEQYF. The whole variable domain, remainder taken from reference TRBV7-8 and TRBJ2-7, is GAGVSQSPRYKVAKRGQDVALRCDPISGHVSLFWYQQALGQGPEFLTYFQNEAQLDKSGLPSDRFFAERPEGSVSTLKIQRTQQEDSAVYLCASSLRTGGYEQYFGPGTRLTVT.

J is TRBJ1-3 and V is TRBV11-2, with D unclear. From germline, CDR1 is SGHAT and CDR2 FQNNGV. This CDR3 contains 15 residues. Trimming stripped 4 bases from V and 0 bases from J, with 10 bases between. DNA of the CDR3: TGTGCCAGCAGCTGGGAGCAGAGCTCTGGAAACACCATATATTTT. Its protein product is CASSWEQSSGNTIYF.

V and J are TRBV5-1 and TRBJ1-4; D might be TRBD1 (6 bases). Germline loops: CDR1 SGHRS, CDR2 YFSETQ. The CDR3 length is 14 residues. Trimming took off 0 bases at V and 6 bases at J, with 9 bases between the two ends. The DNA of the CDR3 is TGCGCCAGCAGCTTGGTGGGGGCGGATGAAAAACTGTTTTTT. Amino acid sequence: CASSLVGADEKLFF.

The chain uses TRBV27 and TRBJ1-1; a possible D gene is TRBD1 (6 bases). The germline V gene encodes CDR1 MNHEY and CDR2 SMNVEV (reference sequence). The CDR3 has 14 amino acids. With 5 bases removed from V and 1 base from J, the gap between germline ends came to 11 bases. Here the CDR3 reads CASSTGLRNTEAFF. The CDR3 nucleotides read TGTGCCAGCAGTACAGGGTTGAGGAACACTGAAGCTTTCTTT.

V is TRBV27 and J is TRBJ2-2; 8 bases match TRBD1. The CDR3 length is 19 residues. With 6 bases clipped from V and 6 bases from J, the junction kept 21 bases outside the gene matches. Per germline, CDR1 MNHEY and CDR2 SMNVEV (reference sequence). The CDR3 DNA sequence: TGTGCCAGCAGCGAAACAACCGGACAGGGTTTACGAGTATCCGGGGAGCTGTTTTTT. Translated, it gives CASSETTGQGLRVSGELFF.

The chain is built from TRBV2 and TRBJ2-1; 8 bases agree with TRBD2. CDR1 SNHLY and CDR2 FYNNEI come from the germline V gene. The CDR3 loop spans 14 amino acids. With 2 bases clipped from V and 3 bases from J, the junction kept 0 bases outside the gene matches. The CDR3 DNA is TGTGCCAGCAGTGAACTAGCGGGCTACAATGAGCAGTTCTTC. This gives the protein CASSELAGYNEQFF.

The chain has TRBV18 and TRBJ1-1; D perhaps matches TRBD1 (5 bases). The V gene's germline CDR1 is KGHSH and CDR2 LQKENI. Trimming took off 3 bases at V and 1 base at J, with 12 bases between the two ends. The CDR3 covers 15 residues. CDR3: CASSPYRPSNTEAFF. CDR3 DNA sequence: TGTGCCAGCTCACCTTACAGGCCCTCGAACACTGAAGCTTTCTTT.

The chain joins TRBV11-3 to TRBJ2-2, with 7 positions matching TRBD1. In germline, CDR1 is SGHNT, CDR2 YENEEA. The CDR3 runs 15 residues. J gave up 5 bases and V 4 bases, and 7 bases lay outside the gene matches. The CDR3 coding sequence is TGTGCCAGCAGCTCGGGACAGACGGGGACCGGGGAGCTGTTTTTT. This sequence encodes CASSSGQTGTGELFF.

The V gene is TRBV5-4, the J gene TRBJ2-7; 8 nucleotides agree with TRBD2. V dropped 1 base and J dropped 7; count of bases not matched to a gene: 7. Germline CDR1 and CDR2: SGHNT and YYREEE (reference sequence). CDR3 size: 14 residues. CDR3: CASSLWVAGKEQYF. The CDR3 coding sequence is TGTGCCAGCAGCTTGTGGGTAGCGGGGAAAGAGCAGTACTTC.

The chain carries TRBV5-1 and TRBJ2-2, with D perhaps matching TRBD1 (6 bases). CDR1 and CDR2 from the germline V gene are SGHRS and YFSETQ. Trimming removed 4 bases at V and 7 bases at J, with 14 bases between. The CDR3 has 14 residues. Here the CDR3 reads CASSEVQDSGELFF. Here the CDR3 DNA reads TGCGCCAGCAGCGAGGTCCAGGACAGCGGGGAGCTGTTTTTT.

V gene TRBV19 combines with J gene TRBJ2-3; D may be TRBD1 (5 bases). Germline CDR1 reads LNHDA; CDR2 reads SQIVND (reference sequence). CDR3 size: 14 residues. V lost 5 bases and J lost 1, with 10 bases in between. Here the CDR3 DNA reads TGTGCCAGTAGTGTGGGGCACCGCACAGATACGCAGTATTTT. Residues: CASSVGHRTDTQYF.